What follows are 29 T cell receptor beta chains derived from one specimen sequenced in a study of Ad26.COV2.S vaccination and SARS-CoV-2 variants. The table came from immunoSEQ multiplex PCR; TCRdb's copy has only in-frame clones and leaves some out. The sample shows 400,000 to 450,000 clones, roughly 90% of them seen only once. Treatment defined: around 19 received Ad26.COV2.S at low or high dose, single or two shots; 5 received placebo; per-sample allocation not given. It was on day 63 after the first vaccine or placebo injection that samples were taken. Sequencing was performed on peripheral blood, taken in a trial of Ad26.COV2.S vaccine versus placebo. The receptors were sampled from a person aged 18-65 years who received the Ad26.COV2.S COVID-19 vaccine or a placebo.

The chain combines TRBV7-2 with TRBJ2-2, with D possibly TRBD2 on 6 matching bases. Trimming cost V 5 bases and J 1 base, with 11 bases left between them. Germline CDR1 reads SGHTA; CDR2 reads FQGNSA. The CDR3 is made up of 15 amino acids. CDR3 sequence: CASSAGRRNTGELFF. The CDR3 DNA reads as TGTGCCAGCAGCGCGGGACGGAGGAACACCGGGGAGCTGTTTTTT.

This clone was seen just once. This rearrangement joins TRBV15 to TRBJ1-2; maybe TRBD1 (5 bases). Germline CDR1 LNHNV, CDR2 YYDKDF (reference sequence). The CDR3 has 16 amino acids. Trimming cost V 0 bases and J 8 bases, with 19 bases left between them. CDR3: CATSRERRRGPEGYTF. The CDR3 nucleotides are TGTGCCACCAGCAGAGAAAGAAGAAGGGGCCCCGAGGGCTACACCTTC.

The count of this clone is one. The chain has TRBV19 and TRBJ1-5; a weak D match, TRBD1 (5 bases). The CDR3 spans 14 residues. Germline V gene lookup returns CDR1 LNHDA and CDR2 SQIVND (reference sequence). Between the trimmed V and J ends, which lost 2 bases and 5 bases, there was a span of 10 bases. The CDR3 loop reads CASSIMGGDQPQHF. In DNA form, the CDR3 reads TGTGCCAGTAGTATAATGGGGGGAGATCAGCCCCAGCATTTT.

The chain has TRBV4-1 and TRBJ2-1; unclear D gene. V lost 4 bases to trimming and J lost 7 bases, with 11 bases between them. CDR1 is MGHRA and CDR2 is YSYEKL in the germline V gene. The CDR3 spans 13 residues. CDR3 region: CASSRSEANEQFF. CDR3 in DNA: TGCGCCAGCAGCCGATCCGAGGCGAATGAGCAGTTCTTC.

The chain employs TRBV14 and TRBJ1-1; D unresolved. Per the germline V gene, CDR1 is SGHDN and CDR2 is FVKESK. V shed 3 bases and J shed 11 bases, with 10 bases lying between them. CDR3 size: 11 residues. The DNA for the CDR3 is TGTGCCAGCAGCCAGACCGGGAGGGCTTTCTTT. This gives the protein CASSQTGRAFF.

The V and J genes are TRBV24-1 and TRBJ2-7, with TRBD1 matching 8 bases. This CDR3 is built from 21 residues. V shed 5 bases and J 3 bases; nucleotides not matched to a gene: 26. The germline V gene encodes CDR1 KGHDR and CDR2 SFDVKD. CDR3 region: CATSGRSIKTKDRGEVYEQYF. CDR3 nucleotide sequence: TGTGCCACCAGTGGTAGGTCCATAAAGACTAAAGACAGGGGAGAAGTCTACGAGCAGTACTTC.

Of note for this clone: Other DNA sequences in this sample translate to the same CDR3. V usage is TRBV7-9 and J usage is TRBJ1-1; no clear D gene. CDR1 is SEHNR, CDR2 FQNEAQ, per germline (reference sequence). This CDR3 comprises 12 residues. V dropped 1 base and J dropped 5 bases, with 5 bases sitting between them. The CDR3, as DNA: TGTGCCAGCAGCTTAGACAGAACTGAAGCTTTCTTT. Residues: CASSLDRTEAFF.

The rearrangement joins TRBV14 to TRBJ1-2; D is possibly TRBD1 (5 bases). Trimming cost V 0 bases and J 4 bases, with 9 bases left between them. This CDR3 contains 14 residues. Per the germline V gene, CDR1 is SGHDN and CDR2 is FVKESK. CDR3 loop: CASSQDQGGYGYTF. CDR3 nucleotide sequence: TGTGCCAGCAGCCAAGATCAGGGCGGCTATGGCTACACCTTC.

The table lists this clone with a count of one. J is TRBJ2-7 and V is TRBV4-3; 8 bases agree with TRBD1. The junction had 8 bases not matched to a gene; V was cut back by 0 bases and J by 4 bases. The CDR3 sequence is 16 residues long. Germline values: CDR1 LGHNA, CDR2 YSLEER. The CDR3 DNA follows: TGCGCCAGCAGCCAAGATATCCAGGGGGCCTTATACGAGCAGTACTTC. Translated, it gives CASSQDIQGALYEQYF.

The chain employs TRBV24-1 and TRBJ2-2, with D unclear. The CDR3 sequence is 16 residues long. Germline CDR1 is KGHDR and CDR2 is SFDVKD. V was pared by 1 base and J by 4 bases, with 12 bases between. DNA for the CDR3: TGTGCCACCAGTGATTTTTGGACGGAGATCACCGGGGAGCTGTTTTTT. Residues: CATSDFWTEITGELFF.

This chain connects TRBV4-1 to TRBJ2-1; D is possibly TRBD2 (6 bases). The germline V and J ends were trimmed by 0 bases and 4 bases, with 13 bases remaining between them. This CDR3 spans 16 amino acids. The germline V gene encodes CDR1 MGHRA and CDR2 YSYEKL. CDR3 DNA sequence: TGCGCCAGCAGCCAAGAATGGTCTAGCGATTACAATGAGCAGTTCTTC. This encodes CASSQEWSSDYNEQFF.

The rearrangement links TRBV27 to TRBJ1-5; possible D gene TRBD1, 6 bases. The CDR3 length is 13 residues. The germline V and J ends were trimmed by 6 bases and 0 bases, with 6 bases remaining between them. Per germline, CDR1 MNHEY and CDR2 SMNVEV (reference sequence). CDR3 residues: CASRDSSNQPQHF. DNA of the CDR3: TGTGCCAGCAGGGACAGTAGCAATCAGCCCCAGCATTTT.

V gene TRBV6-5 combines with J gene TRBJ1-5, with TRBD1 matching over 7 bases. Trimming cost V 0 bases and J 9 bases; bases outside gene matches: 5. Germline loops: CDR1 MNHEY, CDR2 SVGAGI. This CDR3 has 14 residues. CDR3 sequence (DNA): TGTGCCAGCAGTTACTCGCAGGGGGACCGGCCCCAGCATTTT. It encodes CASSYSQGDRPQHF.

CDR3 nucleotides: TGTGCCAGTAGTATAGGGTGGGAGGGCTACAATGAGCAGTTCTTC. This encodes CASSIGWEGYNEQFF. The J gene is TRBJ2-1, the V gene TRBV19, with TRBD2 identical over 7 bases. CDR1 LNHDA and CDR2 SQIVND come from the germline V gene (reference sequence). The CDR3 has 15 residues. J gave up 3 bases and V 1 base, and 3 bases lay outside the gene matches.

The rearrangement joins TRBV7-8 to TRBJ1-6; no clear D gene. The CDR3 is 15 residues long. Germline CDR1 SGHVS, CDR2 FQNEAQ. V lost 4 bases, J lost 8 bases, and 15 bases lay in between. This CDR3 is CASSSLGSGHSPLHF. Written as DNA, the CDR3 is TGTGCCAGCAGCTCGCTAGGGTCTGGACATTCACCCCTCCACTTT.

This clone was detected only once. The chain recombines TRBV19 with TRBJ2-7, with 10 bases aligning to TRBD2. The germline V gene has CDR1 LNHDA and CDR2 SQIVND (reference sequence). Trimming took 1 base from V and 5 from J; bases not matched to a gene: 8. The CDR3 extends over 16 amino acids. CDR3 loop: CASSIGSGRVEDEQYF. DNA for the CDR3: TGTGCCAGTAGTATAGGGAGCGGGAGGGTGGAGGACGAGCAGTACTTC.

The chain links TRBV6-6 to TRBJ2-2; possible D gene TRBD2, 5 bases. Between the trimmed V and J ends, which lost 2 bases and 2 bases, there was a span of 12 bases. Germline CDR1 MNHNY, CDR2 SVGAGI (reference sequence). CDR3 length: 16 amino acids. This chain's CDR3 is CASSYSGQHNTGELFF. CDR3 bases: TGTGCCAGCAGTTACAGCGGCCAACACAACACCGGGGAGCTGTTTTTT.

The chain employs TRBV7-6 and TRBJ2-3; possibly TRBD2 for D (5 bases). This CDR3 is 12 amino acids long. Germline V lookup: CDR1 SGHVS, CDR2 FNYEAQ. Trimming took 5 bases from V and 3 from J, leaving 6 bases between them. For the CDR3, the DNA is TGTGCCAGCAGCACGGGGACAGATACGCAGTATTTT. As protein: CASSTGTDTQYF.

This clone came up once. V usage is TRBV11-2 and J usage is TRBJ2-7, with D possibly being TRBD2 (5 bases). This CDR3 is 12 amino acids long. The ends were cut back, 6 bases at V and 3 bases at J, with 9 bases in the middle. Germline V gene lookup returns CDR1 SGHAT and CDR2 FQNNGV. The CDR3 bases are TGTGCCAGCAGTTCCGGACTCTACGAGCAGTACTTC. This gives the protein CASSSGLYEQYF.

The chain recombines TRBV7-9 with TRBJ1-4; D is uncertain. This CDR3 is built from 15 residues. V shed 5 bases and J shed 0 bases, with 10 bases lying between them. Germline V gene data show CDR1 as SEHNR and CDR2 as FQNEAQ (reference sequence). CDR3 coding DNA: TGTGCCAGCAGCCCTAACCCTGCAACTAATGAAAAACTGTTTTTT. Translating gives CASSPNPATNEKLFF.

The CDR3 loop is CASSYGTRGNTEQYF. CDR3 in DNA: TGTGCCAGCAGTTATGGGACACGGGGTAATACCGAGCAGTACTTC. The chain links TRBV6-2 or TRBV6-3 to TRBJ2-7, with a weak D call TRBD1 (6 bases). V was clipped by 3 bases and J by 6 bases, with 18 bases between them. Germline V CDR1 and CDR2: MNHEY, SVGEGT. This CDR3 is built from 15 residues.

This clone was detected once. The chain joins TRBV5-1 to TRBJ1-1; D not certain. Germline V gene data show CDR1 as SGHRS and CDR2 as YFSETQ. The V end lost 0 bases, the J end lost 0 bases, and 6 bases lay between the germline ends. The CDR3 loop spans 14 amino acids. The CDR3 spells CASSLVALNTEAFF. The DNA of the CDR3 is TGCGCCAGCAGCTTGGTAGCCTTGAACACTGAAGCTTTCTTT.

This chain links TRBV11-3 with TRBJ2-2; 11 nucleotides match TRBD2. Germline loops: CDR1 SGHNT, CDR2 YENEEA. CDR3 length equals 15 residues. After removal of 5 bases from V and 7 bases from J, the junction contained 6 bases not matched to a gene. This CDR3 is CASSLTSGMVGELFF. The CDR3 region has the DNA TGTGCCAGCAGCCTGACTAGCGGGATGGTCGGGGAGCTGTTTTTT.

The chain joins TRBV2 to TRBJ1-3; D is undetermined. Trimming shortened V by 4 bases and J by 0 bases, and 7 bases separated the two germline ends. The length of the CDR3 is 14 residues. Germline V gene lookup returns CDR1 SNHLY and CDR2 FYNNEI. The CDR3 DNA is TGTGCCAGCAGTGCTCAGATCTCTGGAAACACCATATATTTT. It yields the protein CASSAQISGNTIYF.

The chain is built from TRBV5-4 and TRBJ1-2; D is undetermined. V lost 0 bases and J 1 base, leaving 13 bases between the germline ends. From germline, CDR1 is SGHNT and CDR2 YYREEE (reference sequence). The CDR3 has 16 amino acids. CDR3 protein: CASSLDPMGGNYGYTF. CDR3 in DNA: TGTGCCAGCAGCTTGGACCCAATGGGAGGTAACTATGGCTACACCTTC.

The gene calls are TRBV7-2 and TRBJ2-7; TRBD1 agrees at 8 bases. Germline V gene lookup returns CDR1 SGHTA and CDR2 FQGNSA. The V segment lost 5 bases and the J segment 0 bases; nucleotides outside the gene matches: 12. The CDR3 runs 17 residues. The CDR3 DNA reads TGTGCCAGCAGCCACGCCCGACAGGGGTTGAGCTCCTACGAGCAGTACTTC. Residues: CASSHARQGLSSYEQYF.

J is TRBJ2-7 and V is TRBV6-2 or TRBV6-3; D is possibly TRBD2 (6 bases). The CDR3 extends over 17 amino acids. The V end was cut by 0 bases, the J end by 2 bases, with 17 bases between. Germline CDR1 MNHEY, CDR2 SVGEGT. CDR3 coding DNA: TGTGCCAGCAGTTACTCTCAAGGACTAACACGCCCCTACGAGCAGTACTTC. The encoded protein is CASSYSQGLTRPYEQYF.

The chain is built from TRBV9 and TRBJ2-5; a weak D match, TRBD2 (6 bases). The CDR3 covers 16 residues. The germline V and J ends were trimmed by 0 bases and 2 bases, with 14 bases remaining between them. CDR1 and CDR2 (germline): SGDLS, YYNGEE. CDR3 bases: TGTGCCAGCAGCGTAGGGGCCAGCGGGCAACAAGAGACCCAGTACTTC. This sequence encodes CASSVGASGQQETQYF.

This clone showed up just a few times. This chain links TRBV7-9 with TRBJ2-2; 8 positions match TRBD1. In germline, CDR1 is SEHNR, CDR2 FQNEAQ (reference sequence). There are 16 residues in the CDR3. V dropped 5 bases and J dropped 4; count of bases not matched to a gene: 9. CDR3 DNA: TGTGCCAGCAGCCGTCAGGGGGCGACGGGCACCGGGGAGCTGTTTTTT. Its protein product is CASSRQGATGTGELFF.